One sample yielded the 11 T cell receptor beta chains listed below, sequenced in a study of HIV-infected patients and healthy controls. 450 to 600 ng RNA was reverse transcribed with alpha and beta constant-region primers. Using multiplexing indices, alpha and beta chain libraries were generated apart by chain-specific third strand synthesis. Using its own MiXCR run on the 5' RACE reads, TCRdb lists one record per CDR3 protein. Of 9,400 or so distinct CDR3 sequences listed, 8.7% are singletons. Roughly three months, about 14 weeks, into antiretroviral therapy, follow-up blood was collected. All unsorted peripheral T cells were captured because whole blood was used without fractionation. Here the sequenced sample was blood, taken during antiretroviral therapy. These receptors all stem from an adult with HIV infection.

This clonotype was seen ten or more times. This rearrangement joins TRBV20-1 to TRBJ1-1; the D is unclear. Germline values: CDR1 DFQATT, CDR2 SNEGSKA (reference sequence). The V end was cut by 1 base, the J end by 1 base, with 13 bases between. This CDR3 comprises 15 residues. The CDR3 here is CSARAPGHPNTEAFF. DNA for the CDR3: TGCAGTGCTAGAGCCCCGGGTCACCCGAACACTGAAGCTTTCTTT.

At least ten counts were recorded for this clonotype. This sequence joins TRBV25-1 and TRBJ2-5, with TRBD1 identical over 8 bases. The CDR3 is made up of 14 amino acids. The germline V gene encodes CDR1 MGHDK and CDR2 SYGVNS. Trimming at V came to 7 bases and at J to 7 bases, leaving 11 bases not matched to a gene. CDR3 bases: TGTGCCAGCAACCTAGCAGGGGGCCGGGGGACCCAGTACTTC. The encoded protein is CASNLAGGRGTQYF.

This clonotype occurred a few times. The CDR3 spells CASSHLDGTDTQYF. The CDR3 region has the DNA TGTGCCAGCAGCCATCTCGATGGCACAGATACGCAGTATTTT. V usage is TRBV14 and J usage is TRBJ2-3; no clear D. The CDR3 totals 14 residues. The germline V gene has CDR1 SGHDN and CDR2 FVKESK. Trimming pared 3 bases from V and 1 base from J, leaving 8 bases between. Supplemented by reference TRBV14 and TRBJ2-3, the full variable domain reads EAGVTQFPSHSVIEKGQTVTLRCDPISGHDNLYWYRRVMGKEIKFLLHFVKESKQDESGMPNNRFLAERTGGTYSTLKVQPAELEDSGVYFCASSHLDGTDTQYFGPGTRLTVL.

This clonotype was detected only a few times. This chain joins TRBV20-1 and TRBJ1-2; 7 positions agree with TRBD1. Per the germline V gene, CDR1 is DFQATT and CDR2 is SNEGSKA (reference sequence). V shed 2 bases and J 4 bases; nucleotides not matched to a gene: 4. This CDR3 spans 13 amino acids. CDR3 in DNA: TGCAGTGCTAGATGGGACAGAGCCTATGGCTACACCTTC. The encoded protein is CSARWDRAYGYTF.

In this sample, this clonotype is medium-sized. This chain links TRBV7-9 with TRBJ1-6; no firm D call. Germline V CDR1 and CDR2: SEHNR, FQNEAQ (reference sequence). Trimming pared 1 base from V and 5 bases from J, leaving 12 bases between. CDR3 length equals 16 residues. Here the CDR3 reads CASSLGGRSNNSPLHF. DNA for the CDR3: TGTGCCAGCAGCTTAGGAGGTCGGTCGAATAATTCACCCCTCCACTTT.

In its sample, this clonotype was seen many times. The chain couples TRBV10-3 to TRBJ1-4; possible D gene TRBD1, 5 bases. The CDR3 sequence is 14 residues long. The germline V gene encodes CDR1 ENHRY and CDR2 SYGVKD. Trimming pared 4 bases from V and 7 bases from J, leaving 13 bases between. CDR3 amino acids: CAISGSGRAEKLFF. As DNA, the CDR3 is TGTGCCATCAGTGGATCAGGGAGAGCTGAAAAACTGTTTTTT.

This clonotype has a count of ten or more. The chain uses TRBV14 and TRBJ2-7, with no clear D. V was clipped by 2 bases and J by 3 bases, with 5 bases between them. The germline V gene has CDR1 SGHDN and CDR2 FVKESK. The CDR3 spans 12 residues. Written as DNA, the CDR3 is TGTGCCAGCAGCCAATCCCACTACGAGCAGTACTTC. Protein: CASSQSHYEQYF.

This clonotype is labeled as medium-sized. This chain joins TRBV7-9 and TRBJ2-7; D not certain. The CDR3 totals 14 residues. Trimming shortened V by 5 bases and J by 0 bases, and 11 bases separated the two germline ends. Germline CDR1 and CDR2: SEHNR and FQNEAQ (reference sequence). The CDR3 is CASSKKGSSYEQYV. The CDR3 nucleotides are TGTGCCAGCAGCAAAAAGGGAAGCTCCTACGAGCAGTACGTC.

This clonotype was found many times. The J gene is TRBJ2-1, the V gene TRBV30; TRBD2 aligns across 10 bases. V was pared by 3 bases and J by 4 bases, with 0 bases of the junction left unmatched. The CDR3 extends over 13 amino acids. Germline V gene lookup returns CDR1 GTSNPN and CDR2 SVGIG (reference sequence). CDR3 bases: TGTGCCTGGAGACTAGCGGGGTACAATGAGCAGTTCTTC. Translating gives CAWRLAGYNEQFF.

CDR3 DNA: TGTGCCAGCAATCCCGGGACAGGGGGCTCATATGGGCAGTTCTTC. Protein sequence: CASNPGTGGSYGQFF. This sequence joins TRBV6-1 and TRBJ2-1, with TRBD1 matching over 12 bases. This CDR3 is 15 amino acids long. Trimming removed 7 bases from V and 12 bases from J; junction bases left unmatched: 13. Germline V CDR1 and CDR2: MNHNS, SASEGT.

By sample share, this clonotype is medium-sized. The chain joins TRBV20-1 to TRBJ1-6; D call uncertain. The V end lost 0 bases, the J end lost 4 bases, and 7 bases lay between the germline ends. Germline V CDR1 and CDR2: DFQATT, SNEGSKA (reference sequence). The CDR3 has 14 amino acids. CDR3: CSARDPGYNSPLHF. DNA of the CDR3: TGCAGTGCTAGAGACCCGGGTTATAATTCACCCCTCCACTTT.